One sample yielded the 21 T cell receptor beta chains listed below, sequenced in a study of cytomegalovirus exposure and HLA in healthy donors. The PCR ran on 60 Vbeta and 13 Jbeta primers. Using immunoSEQ multiplex PCR, the repertoire was profiled, and TCRdb retains in-frame clones only, with some absent. The sample includes roughly 80,000 clones. Sequenced input: PBMCs. These receptors originate from a girl aged 10-17 years in good health and CMV-seropositive.

The V gene is TRBV29-1, the J gene TRBJ2-3; D perhaps matches TRBD1 (6 bases). This CDR3 is 12 amino acids long. Germline CDR1 SQVTM, CDR2 ANQGSEA. Trimming removed 3 bases at V and 6 bases at J, with 10 bases between. CDR3 DNA: TGCAGCGTTGATATGGGGGCGGATACGCAGTATTTT. It codes for CSVDMGADTQYF.

This chain joins TRBV7-9 and TRBJ1-1; D might be TRBD1 (6 bases). CDR1 and CDR2 (germline): SEHNR, FQNEAQ (reference sequence). The CDR3 is 14 amino acids. The CDR3 reads CATKGGGENTEAFF. The CDR3 bases are TGTGCGACGAAGGGGGGAGGGGAGAACACTGAAGCTTTCTTT. The complete variable domain, with remaining parts taken from reference TRBV7-9 and TRBJ1-1, reads DTGVSQNPRHKITKRGQNVTFRCDPISEHNRLYWYRQTLGQGPEFLTYFQNEAQLEKSRLLSDRFSAERPKGSFSTLEIQRTEQGDSAMYLCATKGGGENTEAFFGQGTRLTVV.

The rearrangement joins TRBV7-6 to TRBJ2-1; D may be TRBD1 (6 bases). This CDR3 contains 14 residues. Per germline, CDR1 SGHVS and CDR2 FNYEAQ. The V end lost 7 bases, the J end lost 6 bases, and 16 bases lay between the germline ends. This chain's CDR3 is CASTRTDFVNEQFF. The DNA of the CDR3 is TGTGCCAGCACCAGGACAGATTTCGTCAATGAGCAGTTCTTC.

The chain is built from TRBV18 and TRBJ2-3; 8 nucleotides align to TRBD1. V shed 5 bases and J 5 bases; nucleotides not matched to a gene: 12. Germline CDR1 KGHSH, CDR2 LQKENI. CDR3 size: 16 residues. CDR3 sequence (DNA): TGTGCCAGCTCAGAGAGCAGATTGACAGGGGAAGATACGCAGTATTTT. It specifies CASSESRLTGEDTQYF.

The chain employs TRBV6-5 and TRBJ2-3, with 10 bases fitting TRBD2. CDR1 MNHEY and CDR2 SVGAGI come from the germline V gene. Trimming removed 2 bases from V and 3 bases from J; junction bases left unmatched: 2. This CDR3 region has 15 residues. CDR3 protein: CASSYRTSGTDTQYF. The DNA of the CDR3 is TGTGCCAGCAGTTACAGGACTAGCGGAACAGATACGCAGTATTTT.

The genes are TRBV2 and TRBJ2-5; TRBD1 might be the D (6 bases). This CDR3 is 14 amino acids long. Per germline, CDR1 SNHLY and CDR2 FYNNEI. The V gene lost 5 bases and the J gene lost 4 bases, with 14 bases spanning the gap. CDR3 loop: CASSYREGIETQYF. CDR3 sequence (DNA): TGTGCCAGCAGTTACAGGGAAGGTATAGAGACCCAGTACTTC.

The CDR3 protein is CASSANREGAETQYF. In nucleotides, the CDR3 is TGTGCCAGCAGCGCAAACAGGGAAGGGGCAGAGACCCAGTACTTC. The chain carries TRBV7-2 and TRBJ2-5; tentatively, D is TRBD1 (6 bases). CDR3 length: 15 amino acids. V shed 5 bases and J shed 4 bases, with 17 bases lying between them. CDR1 is SGHTA, CDR2 FQGNSA, per germline. The full variable domain, its missing parts supplied by reference TRBV7-2 and TRBJ2-5, is GAGVSQSPSNKVTEKGKDVELRCDPISGHTALYWYRQSLGQGLEFLIYFQGNSAPDKSGLPSDRFSAERTGGSVSTLTIQRTQQEDSAVYLCASSANREGAETQYFGPGTRLLVL.

This rearrangement joins TRBV4-2 to TRBJ2-1; TRBD1 is a possible D gene (7 bases). The CDR3 sequence is 14 residues long. V lost 1 base and J lost 8, with 12 bases in between. CDR1 is LGHNA, CDR2 YNFKEQ, per germline. This chain's CDR3 is CASSQARGAYEQFF. DNA for the CDR3: TGTGCCAGCAGCCAAGCCAGGGGGGCTTATGAGCAGTTCTTC.

The chain joins TRBV18 to TRBJ2-3, with D perhaps matching TRBD1 (5 bases). The germline gives CDR1 KGHSH, CDR2 LQKENI. Trimming left V 3 bases short and J 2 bases short, with 18 bases between. The CDR3 loop spans 17 amino acids. The DNA for the CDR3 is TGTGCCAGCTCACCCACCGTGGGGCAGGAAGACACAGATACGCAGTATTTT. As protein: CASSPTVGQEDTDTQYF.

The genes are TRBV9 and TRBJ1-1; TRBD1 aligns across 9 bases. V lost 2 bases, J lost 0 bases, and 11 bases stayed unmatched. Germline V CDR1 and CDR2: SGDLS, YYNGEE. The CDR3 has 18 residues. The CDR3 DNA sequence: TGTGCCAGCAGCGTCTCTCGGGACAGGGACCGCATGAACACTGAAGCTTTCTTT. Amino acid sequence: CASSVSRDRDRMNTEAFF.

The chain has TRBV7-9 and TRBJ1-1; TRBD1 matches 8 bases. The J segment lost 4 bases and the V segment lost 4 bases, leaving 5 bases of the junction unmatched. CDR3 size: 14 residues. Germline CDR1 SEHNR, CDR2 FQNEAQ (reference sequence). The CDR3 nucleotides read TGTGCCAGCAGCTCCCTCACAGGGGGCACTGAAGCTTTCTTT. Translated: CASSSLTGGTEAFF.

The rearrangement links TRBV4-1 to TRBJ2-1; D may be TRBD2 (6 bases). Germline-derived CDR1 and CDR2 are MGHRA and YSYEKL. CDR3 length: 13 amino acids. V lost 2 bases and J lost 8, with 10 bases in between. DNA of the CDR3: TGCGCCAGCAGCCAATTGACGGGAGATGAGCAGTTCTTC. Translation gives CASSQLTGDEQFF.

A remark on this clone: Germline and junction disagree at one end, which may indicate a read error. The chain is built from TRBV30 and TRBJ2-3; unclear D gene. The CDR3 consists of 11 residues. Germline loops: CDR1 GTSNPN, CDR2 SVGIG (reference sequence). CDR3 region: CAWSVTNTQYF. For the CDR3, the DNA is TGTGCCTGGAGTGTCACAAATACGCAGTATTTT.

The chain has TRBV14 and TRBJ1-2; D is possibly TRBD1 (5 bases). V was cut by 4 bases and J by 4 bases, with 13 bases left in between. Germline V CDR1 and CDR2: SGHDN, FVKESK. This CDR3 comprises 14 residues. DNA for the CDR3: TGTGCCAGCAGCCCAACTATAGGGGTCTATGGCTACACCTTC. Protein product: CASSPTIGVYGYTF.

The chain carries TRBV28 and TRBJ2-1, with a possible D match to TRBD2 (7 bases). Germline V gene data show CDR1 as MDHEN and CDR2 as SYDVKM. This CDR3 contains 13 residues. V was shortened by 6 bases and J by 5 bases, with 11 bases between the two germline ends. CDR3 bases: TGTGCCAGCAGGGGGGGGCCGAACAATGAGCAGTTCTTC. Translating gives CASRGGPNNEQFF.

The chain uses TRBV4-3 and TRBJ1-2, with D possibly matching TRBD1 (6 bases). Trimming removed 1 base at V and 6 bases at J, with 18 bases between. This CDR3 has 16 residues. CDR1 LGHNA and CDR2 YSLEER come from the germline V gene. The CDR3 region has the DNA TGCGCCAGCAGCCAAGTCATCGTCAGGGGAGTAAATGGCTACACCTTC. It yields the protein CASSQVIVRGVNGYTF.

This chain uses TRBV9 with TRBJ1-6; unclear D gene. The V end lost 3 bases, the J end lost 3 bases, and 10 bases lay between the germline ends. CDR1 and CDR2 from the germline V gene are SGDLS and YYNGEE. CDR3 length equals 15 residues. CDR3 residues: CASSGRESYNSPLHF. In nucleotides, the CDR3 is TGTGCCAGCAGCGGACGGGAAAGCTATAATTCACCCCTCCACTTT.

Notes on this clone: The junction departs from the called germline gene at one end, perhaps through a read error. The rearrangement uses TRBV5-1 and TRBJ2-3; 8 bases map to TRBD2. Germline CDR1 and CDR2: SGHRS and YFSETQ. The CDR3 is 15 amino acids. The CDR3 reads CASSLIAGWTDKQYF. The DNA for the CDR3 is TGCGCCAGCAGCTTGATAGCGGGGTGGACAGATAAGCAGTATTTT.

V and J are TRBV6-1 and TRBJ1-2; D uncertain. Trimming took 3 bases from V and 3 from J, leaving 20 bases between them. Germline V lookup: CDR1 MNHNS, CDR2 SASEGT. The CDR3 totals 17 residues. The CDR3 loop reads CASSDIAGEGWYYGYTF. The CDR3, as DNA: TGTGCCAGCAGTGATATTGCCGGGGAAGGGTGGTACTATGGCTACACCTTC.

This chain uses TRBV7-9 with TRBJ1-1; TRBD1 matches 8 bases. The CDR3 runs to 15 residues. The germline V gene encodes CDR1 SEHNR and CDR2 FQNEAQ (reference sequence). The V gene end was trimmed by 5 bases and the J gene end by 4 bases; junction bases not matched to a gene: 9. CDR3 sequence (DNA): TGTGCCAGCAGCCGGGGGGCCCAGGGGGCCACTGAAGCTTTCTTT. This sequence encodes CASSRGAQGATEAFF.

The chain joins TRBV7-9 to TRBJ2-7; no firm D call. Germline V lookup: CDR1 SEHNR, CDR2 FQNEAQ (reference sequence). The V end lost 3 bases, the J end lost 2 bases, and 5 bases lay between the germline ends. CDR3 length: 12 amino acids. DNA for the CDR3: TGTGCCAGCAGCTTCCTCGCCTACGAGCAGTACTTC. Residues: CASSFLAYEQYF.